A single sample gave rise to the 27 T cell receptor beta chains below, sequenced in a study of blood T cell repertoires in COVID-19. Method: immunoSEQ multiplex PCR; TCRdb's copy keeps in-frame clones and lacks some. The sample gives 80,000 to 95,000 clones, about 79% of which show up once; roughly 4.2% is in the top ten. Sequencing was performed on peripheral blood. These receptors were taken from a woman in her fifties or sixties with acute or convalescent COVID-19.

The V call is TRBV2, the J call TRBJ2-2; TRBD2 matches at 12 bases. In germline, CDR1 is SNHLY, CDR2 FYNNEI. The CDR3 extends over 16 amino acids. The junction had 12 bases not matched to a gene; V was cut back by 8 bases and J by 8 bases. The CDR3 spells CASSTTSGGTGGELFF. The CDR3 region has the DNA TGTGCCAGCTCCACGACTAGCGGGGGAACAGGAGGGGAGCTGTTTTTT.

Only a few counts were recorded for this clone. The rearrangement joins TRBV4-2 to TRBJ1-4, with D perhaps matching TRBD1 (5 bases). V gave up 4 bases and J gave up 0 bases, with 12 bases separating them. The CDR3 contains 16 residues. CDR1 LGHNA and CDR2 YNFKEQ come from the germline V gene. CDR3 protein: CASSLGGTATNEKLFF. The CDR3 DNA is TGTGCCAGCAGCCTCGGGGGTACGGCAACTAATGAAAAACTGTTTTTT.

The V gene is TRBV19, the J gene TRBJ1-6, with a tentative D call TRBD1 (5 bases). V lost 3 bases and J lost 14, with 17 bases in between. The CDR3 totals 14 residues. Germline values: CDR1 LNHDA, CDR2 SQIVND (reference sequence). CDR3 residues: CASSIGGDYVSLHF. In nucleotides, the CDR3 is TGTGCCAGTAGTATCGGGGGAGATTATGTATCCCTCCACTTT.

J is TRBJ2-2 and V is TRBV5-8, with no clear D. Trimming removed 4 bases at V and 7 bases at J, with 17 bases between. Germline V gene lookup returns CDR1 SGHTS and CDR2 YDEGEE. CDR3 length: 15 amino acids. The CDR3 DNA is TGTGCCAGCAGCCTGAGAGACTTTACGATCGGGGAGCTGTTTTTT. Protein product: CASSLRDFTIGELFF.

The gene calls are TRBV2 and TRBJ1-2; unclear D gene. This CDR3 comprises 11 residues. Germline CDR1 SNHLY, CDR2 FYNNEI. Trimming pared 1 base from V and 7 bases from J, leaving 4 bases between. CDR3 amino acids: CASSEGIGYTF. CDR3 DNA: TGTGCCAGCAGTGAAGGTATTGGCTACACCTTC. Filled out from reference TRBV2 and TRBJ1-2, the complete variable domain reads EPEVTQTPSHQVTQMGQEVILRCVPISNHLYFYWYRQILGQKVEFLVSFYNNEISEKSEIFDDQFSVERPDGSNFTLKIRSTKLEDSAMYFCASSEGIGYTFGSGTRLTVV.

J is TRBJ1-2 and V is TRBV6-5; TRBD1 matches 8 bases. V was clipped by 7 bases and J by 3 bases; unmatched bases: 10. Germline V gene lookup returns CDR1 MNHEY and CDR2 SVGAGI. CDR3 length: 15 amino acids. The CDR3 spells CASTPGQESYYGYTF. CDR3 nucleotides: TGTGCCAGCACACCGGGACAGGAGTCCTACTATGGCTACACCTTC.

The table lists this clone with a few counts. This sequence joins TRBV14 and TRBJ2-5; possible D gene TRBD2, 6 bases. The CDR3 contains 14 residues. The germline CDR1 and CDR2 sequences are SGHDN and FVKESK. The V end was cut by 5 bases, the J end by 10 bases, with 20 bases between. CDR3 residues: CASSLAVAILIQYF. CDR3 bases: TGTGCCAGCAGCTTAGCGGTCGCTATCCTCATCCAGTACTTC.

CDR3 protein: CASSLRGLAGDTYEQYF. The CDR3 DNA is TGTGCCAGCAGTTTACGGGGACTAGCGGGCGATACCTACGAGCAGTACTTC. The chain uses TRBV28 and TRBJ2-7, with 12 bases aligning to TRBD2. J was trimmed by 2 bases and V by 2 bases; bases with no gene match: 7. Per germline, CDR1 MDHEN and CDR2 SYDVKM. CDR3 length: 17 residues.

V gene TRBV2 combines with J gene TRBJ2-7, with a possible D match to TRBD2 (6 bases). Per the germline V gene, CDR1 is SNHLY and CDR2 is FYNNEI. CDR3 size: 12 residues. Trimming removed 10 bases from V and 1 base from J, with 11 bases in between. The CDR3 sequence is CATAGLSYEQYF. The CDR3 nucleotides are TGTGCCACCGCGGGGTTATCCTACGAGCAGTACTTC.

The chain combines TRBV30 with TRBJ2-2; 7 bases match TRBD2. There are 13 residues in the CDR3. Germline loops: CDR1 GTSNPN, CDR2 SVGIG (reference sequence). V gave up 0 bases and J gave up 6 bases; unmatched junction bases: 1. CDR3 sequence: CAWSVRGAGELFF. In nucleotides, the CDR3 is TGTGCCTGGAGTGTACGGGGGGCCGGGGAGCTGTTTTTT.

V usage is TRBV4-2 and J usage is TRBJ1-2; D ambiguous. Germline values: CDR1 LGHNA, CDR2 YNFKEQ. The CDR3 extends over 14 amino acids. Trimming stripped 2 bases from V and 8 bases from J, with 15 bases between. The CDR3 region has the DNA TGTGCCAGCAGCCAATTTGCGGGGAGTGGGGGCTACACCTTC. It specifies CASSQFAGSGGYTF.

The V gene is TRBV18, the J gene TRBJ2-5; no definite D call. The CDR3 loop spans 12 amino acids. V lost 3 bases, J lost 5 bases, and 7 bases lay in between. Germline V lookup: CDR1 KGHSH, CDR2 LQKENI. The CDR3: CASSPTGETQYF. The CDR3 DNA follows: TGTGCCAGCTCACCTACCGGTGAGACCCAGTACTTC.

This CDR3 reads CSVSTSGVNTGELFF. In DNA form, the CDR3 reads TGCAGCGTGTCCACTAGCGGGGTAAACACCGGGGAGCTGTTTTTT. The rearrangement uses TRBV29-1 and TRBJ2-2, with 10 bases identical to TRBD2. Trimming at V came to 6 bases and at J to 2 bases, leaving 6 bases not matched to a gene. The CDR3 contains 15 residues. The germline V gene encodes CDR1 SQVTM and CDR2 ANQGSEA.

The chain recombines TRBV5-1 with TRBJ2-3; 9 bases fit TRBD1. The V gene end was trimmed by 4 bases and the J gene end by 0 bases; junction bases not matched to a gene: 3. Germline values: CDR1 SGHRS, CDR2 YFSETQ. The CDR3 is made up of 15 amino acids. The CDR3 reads CASSVTGGSTDTQYF. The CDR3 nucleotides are TGCGCCAGCAGCGTTACAGGGGGCAGCACAGATACGCAGTATTTT. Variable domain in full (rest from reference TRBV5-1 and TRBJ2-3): KAGVTQTPRYLIKTRGQQVTLSCSPISGHRSVSWYQQTPGQGLQFLFEYFSETQRNKGNFPGRFSGRQFSNSRSEMNVSTLELGDSALYLCASSVTGGSTDTQYFGPGTRLTVL.

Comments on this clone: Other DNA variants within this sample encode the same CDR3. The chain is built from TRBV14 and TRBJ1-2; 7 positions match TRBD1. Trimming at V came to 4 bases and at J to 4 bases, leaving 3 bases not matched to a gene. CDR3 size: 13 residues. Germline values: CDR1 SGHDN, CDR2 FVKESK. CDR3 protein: CASSPDRVYGYTF. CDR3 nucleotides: TGTGCCAGCAGCCCCGACAGGGTCTATGGCTACACCTTC.

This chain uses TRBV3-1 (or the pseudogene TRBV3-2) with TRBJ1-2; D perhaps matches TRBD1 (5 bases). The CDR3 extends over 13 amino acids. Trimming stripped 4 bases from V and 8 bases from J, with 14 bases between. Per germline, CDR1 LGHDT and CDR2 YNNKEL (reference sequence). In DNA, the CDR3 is TGTGCCAGCAGCCCCTGGGGCGGCGAAGGCTACACCTTC. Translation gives CASSPWGGEGYTF.

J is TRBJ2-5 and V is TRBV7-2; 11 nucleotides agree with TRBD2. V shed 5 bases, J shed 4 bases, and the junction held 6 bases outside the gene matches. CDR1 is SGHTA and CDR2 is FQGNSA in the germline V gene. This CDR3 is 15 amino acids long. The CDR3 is CASSVSGGAVETQYF. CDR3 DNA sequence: TGTGCCAGCAGCGTTAGCGGGGGGGCCGTAGAGACCCAGTACTTC.

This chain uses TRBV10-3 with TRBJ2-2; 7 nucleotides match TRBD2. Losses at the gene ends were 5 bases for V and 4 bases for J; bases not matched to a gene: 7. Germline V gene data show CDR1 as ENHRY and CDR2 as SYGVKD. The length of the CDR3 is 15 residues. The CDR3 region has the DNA TGTGCCATCAGTCGGCTAGCGGACACCACCGGGGAGCTGTTTTTT. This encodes CAISRLADTTGELFF.

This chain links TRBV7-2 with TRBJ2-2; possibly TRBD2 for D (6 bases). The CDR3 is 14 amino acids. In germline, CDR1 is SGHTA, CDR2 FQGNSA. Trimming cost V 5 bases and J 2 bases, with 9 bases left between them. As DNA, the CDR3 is TGTGCCAGCAGCCGGGACTTTAACACCGGGGAGCTGTTTTTT. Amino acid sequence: CASSRDFNTGELFF.

CDR3 protein: CASRQGEETQYF. CDR3 nucleotides: TGCGCCAGCAGACAAGGAGAAGAGACCCAGTACTTC. V usage is TRBV5-1 and J usage is TRBJ2-5, with no clear D. V lost 5 bases and J 3 bases, leaving 8 bases between the germline ends. The CDR3 sequence is 12 residues long. Germline assignment: CDR1 SGHRS and CDR2 YFSETQ.

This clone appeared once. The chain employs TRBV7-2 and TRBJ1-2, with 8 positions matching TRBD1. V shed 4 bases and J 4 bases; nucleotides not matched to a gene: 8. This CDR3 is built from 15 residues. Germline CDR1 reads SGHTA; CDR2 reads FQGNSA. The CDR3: CASSSTGGSPYGYTF. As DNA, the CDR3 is TGTGCCAGCAGCTCTACAGGGGGTTCCCCCTATGGCTACACCTTC.

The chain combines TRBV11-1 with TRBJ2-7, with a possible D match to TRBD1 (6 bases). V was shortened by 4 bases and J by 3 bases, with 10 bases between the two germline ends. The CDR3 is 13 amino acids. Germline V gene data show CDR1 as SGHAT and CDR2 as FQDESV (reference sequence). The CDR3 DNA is TGTGCCAGCAGCTCGGGACACGACTACGAGCAGTACTTC. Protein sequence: CASSSGHDYEQYF.

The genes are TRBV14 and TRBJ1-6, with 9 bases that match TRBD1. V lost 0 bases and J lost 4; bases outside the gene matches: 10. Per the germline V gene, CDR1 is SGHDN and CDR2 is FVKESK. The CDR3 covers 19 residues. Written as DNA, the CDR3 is TGTGCCAGCAGCCAAGAGGGGACAGGGTTTGGTTTGTATAATTCACCCCTCCACTTT. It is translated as CASSQEGTGFGLYNSPLHF.

The CDR3 reads CASSLGQEYQPQHF. In nucleotides, the CDR3 is TGTGCCAGCAGTCTGGGACAGGAATATCAGCCCCAGCATTTT. This chain connects TRBV27 to TRBJ1-5; 8 bases agree with TRBD1. Germline V lookup: CDR1 MNHEY, CDR2 SMNVEV (reference sequence). The CDR3 extends over 14 amino acids. With 5 bases clipped from V and 5 bases from J, the junction kept 5 bases outside the gene matches.

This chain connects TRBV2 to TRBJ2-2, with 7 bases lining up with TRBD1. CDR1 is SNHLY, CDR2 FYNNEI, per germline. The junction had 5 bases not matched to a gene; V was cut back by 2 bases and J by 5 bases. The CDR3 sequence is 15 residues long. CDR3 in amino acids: CASSERTGRTGELFF. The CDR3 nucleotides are TGTGCCAGCAGTGAAAGGACAGGACGGACCGGGGAGCTGTTTTTT.

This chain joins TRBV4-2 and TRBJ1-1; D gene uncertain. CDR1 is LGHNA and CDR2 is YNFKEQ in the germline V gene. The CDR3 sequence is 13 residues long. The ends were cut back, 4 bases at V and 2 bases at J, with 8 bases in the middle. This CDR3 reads CASSPFLNTEAFF. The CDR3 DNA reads TGTGCCAGCAGCCCCTTTTTAAACACTGAAGCTTTCTTT.

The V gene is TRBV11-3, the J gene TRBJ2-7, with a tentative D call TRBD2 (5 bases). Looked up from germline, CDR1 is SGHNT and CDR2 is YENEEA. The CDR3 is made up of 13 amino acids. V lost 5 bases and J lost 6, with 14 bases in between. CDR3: CASSPGREGEQYF. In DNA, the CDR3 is TGTGCCAGCAGCCCCGGTCGTGAGGGCGAGCAGTACTTC.